What follows describes a single TCR beta chain. This sample includes further DNA sequences coding for the same CDR3. The data stem from a study of shared clonotypes between healthy human individuals. V dropped 2 bases and J dropped 4 bases, with 6 bases sitting between them. The length of the CDR3 is 12 residues. Germline V gene sequence: CDR1 ENHRY, CDR2 SYGVKD. The table came from immunoSEQ multiplex PCR; TCRdb's copy has only in-frame clones and leaves some out. The sample records 2 million to 2.5 million clones, roughly 93% being singletons. The chain uses TRBV10-3 and TRBJ2-7; no reliable D call. Sequencing was carried out using naive CD4+ T cells from PBMCs. The subset here: CD45RA+ positively selected. This clonotype originated in a young man in good health. Some clones in this sample may be carry-over from other donors' samples. The chain's CDR3 is CAISEGGYEQYF. The CDR3 coding sequence is TGTGCCATCAGTGAGGGCGGTTACGAGCAGTACTTC.